A single sample gave rise to the 32 T cell receptor beta chains below, sequenced in a study of CD8+ T cells in alopecia areata. Treatment given: oral pan-JAK inhibitor, 5-10 mg twice daily. RNA extraction was followed by reverse transcription into cDNA, which acted as the sequencing template. Profiled with immunoSEQ multiplex PCR; TCRdb holds only in-frame clones, not every one. This sample has about 180,000 clones; 40% to 65% occur once, and the top ten carry around 10%. This material consisted of CD8+ T cells sorted from blood, taken at week 52, from a patient treated with tofacitinib. All receptors come from a human donor with alopecia areata.

This chain links TRBV14 with TRBJ2-7; no clear D gene. Germline V CDR1 and CDR2: SGHDN, FVKESK. Trimming left V 0 bases short and J 2 bases short, with 5 bases between. The CDR3 spans 13 residues. The CDR3 DNA reads as TGTGCCAGCAGCCAAGATGGGGCCTACGAGCAGTACTTC. Protein: CASSQDGAYEQYF.

The chain carries TRBV19 and TRBJ1-2; D not certain. The V gene lost 5 bases and the J gene lost 6 bases, with 13 bases spanning the gap. CDR3 length: 13 amino acids. Germline-derived CDR1 and CDR2 are LNHDA and SQIVND (reference sequence). The CDR3 coding sequence is TGTGCCAGTAGTTTGGCTCAATGGAATGGCTACACCTTC. Its protein is CASSLAQWNGYTF.

The chain employs TRBV18 and TRBJ2-7, with D possibly called TRBD1 or TRBD2 (5 bases each). With 2 bases removed from V and 1 base from J, the gap between germline ends came to 15 bases. Germline V gene lookup returns CDR1 KGHSH and CDR2 LQKENI. This CDR3 contains 16 residues. DNA of the CDR3: TGTGCCAGCTCACCAGAGAGGGGTATCGGGTCCTACGAGCAGTACTTC. Translated: CASSPERGIGSYEQYF.

Only a few counts were recorded for this clone. The chain joins TRBV27 to TRBJ1-1; D is uncertain. Germline V lookup: CDR1 MNHEY, CDR2 SMNVEV (reference sequence). The CDR3 covers 13 residues. Trimming removed 5 bases from V and 5 bases from J, with 12 bases in between. The CDR3 sequence: CASSLAPITEAFF. The CDR3 coding sequence is TGTGCCAGCAGTCTGGCCCCGATTACTGAAGCTTTCTTT.

The chain joins TRBV4-2 to TRBJ2-6, with 13 bases identical to TRBD2. Germline loops: CDR1 LGHNA, CDR2 YNFKEQ. CDR3 length equals 17 residues. Losses at the gene ends were 5 bases for V and 2 bases for J; bases not matched to a gene: 3. DNA for the CDR3: TGTGCCAGCAGCGTCGGGACTAGCGGGGCTGGGGCCAACGTCCTGACTTTC. Encoded protein: CASSVGTSGAGANVLTF.

This clone has only a few counts. This sequence joins TRBV7-9 and TRBJ2-1; a weak D match, TRBD1 (5 bases). Germline loops: CDR1 SEHNR, CDR2 FQNEAQ (reference sequence). The CDR3 is 11 residues long. The CDR3: CAENRGNEQFF. For the CDR3, the DNA is TGTGCAGAAAATAGGGGAAATGAGCAGTTCTTC. Together with reference TRBV7-9 and TRBJ2-1, the CDR3 gives the full variable domain: DTGVSQNPRHKITKRGQNVTFRCDPISEHNRLYWYRQTLGQGPEFLTYFQNEAQLEKSRLLSDRFSAERPKGSFSTLEIQRTEQGDSAMYLCAENRGNEQFFGPGTRLTVL.

The genes are TRBV27 and TRBJ1-5; unclear D gene. The CDR3 runs to 13 residues. CDR1 and CDR2 from the germline V gene are MNHEY and SMNVEV (reference sequence). The V end lost 2 bases, the J end lost 7 bases, and 9 bases lay between the germline ends. The CDR3, as DNA: TGTGCCAGCAGTTTAGCGGGCTGGCAGCCCCAGCATTTT. Its translation is CASSLAGWQPQHF.

This chain uses TRBV5-6 with TRBJ1-2, with D possibly being TRBD1 (5 bases). Germline loops: CDR1 SGHDT, CDR2 YYEEEE. V was trimmed by 2 bases and J by 4 bases, leaving 15 bases between them. The CDR3 consists of 15 residues. This CDR3 is CASSFMTGVSYGYTF. CDR3 coding DNA: TGTGCCAGCAGCTTTATGACGGGGGTGAGCTATGGCTACACCTTC.

CDR3 coding DNA: TGTGCCAGCAGTTACTCCTCATGGGACACTTCCTACGAGCAGTACTTC. It is translated as CASSYSSWDTSYEQYF. V is TRBV6-5 and J is TRBJ2-7, with D maybe TRBD1 (6 bases). The CDR3 totals 16 residues. The V gene lost 0 bases and the J gene lost 1 base, with 13 bases spanning the gap. Germline V lookup: CDR1 MNHEY, CDR2 SVGAGI.

In this sample, this clone turned up a few times. V and J are TRBV30 and TRBJ2-7; no reliable D call. Deletions cut 0 bases from V and 6 bases from J, with 12 bases between. The length of the CDR3 is 13 residues. From germline, CDR1 is GTSNPN and CDR2 SVGIG (reference sequence). The DNA for the CDR3 is TGTGCCTGGAGTGTACAAGGAGACTCCGAGCAGTACTTC. This gives the protein CAWSVQGDSEQYF.

The rearrangement joins TRBV6-5 to TRBJ1-1; perhaps TRBD1 as D (6 bases). Trimming took 0 bases from V and 3 from J, leaving 14 bases between them. In germline, CDR1 is MNHEY, CDR2 SVGAGI. The CDR3 totals 16 residues. In DNA form, the CDR3 reads TGTGCCAGCAGTTACTCGATCGGGGGGCAGGACACTGAAGCTTTCTTT. Translating gives CASSYSIGGQDTEAFF.

The V and J genes are TRBV27 and TRBJ1-3; 8 bases are shared with TRBD1. The germline gives CDR1 MNHEY, CDR2 SMNVEV (reference sequence). The CDR3 is made up of 16 amino acids. V lost 5 bases, J lost 2 bases, and 8 bases stayed unmatched. Here the CDR3 reads CASSPLGQAAGNTIYF. CDR3 DNA sequence: TGTGCCAGCAGTCCCCTGGGACAGGCTGCTGGAAACACCATATATTTT.

This chain connects TRBV13 to TRBJ2-7; 11 positions agree with TRBD1. Losses at the gene ends were 5 bases for V and 4 bases for J; bases not matched to a gene: 10. The CDR3 length is 16 residues. Germline CDR1 is PRHDT and CDR2 is FYEKMQ (reference sequence). The DNA for the CDR3 is TGTGCCAGCAGCCCGTTCGGGACAGGGGGAAGGTACGAGCAGTACTTC. Its protein is CASSPFGTGGRYEQYF.

This clone was detected only a few times. V is TRBV29-1 and J is TRBJ1-2; no clear D. Germline CDR1 and CDR2: SQVTM and ANQGSEA. CDR3 length equals 12 residues. The germline V and J ends were trimmed by 4 bases and 1 base, with 7 bases remaining between them. The CDR3 coding sequence is TGCAGCGTTGCGAGCAGTAACTATGGCTACACCTTC. Protein sequence: CSVASSNYGYTF.

This clone was detected only a few times. The CDR3 nucleotides read TGTGCCAGCCGGACGAGGGCCTACCTGAATGAAGCTTTCTTT. Translation gives CASRTRAYLNEAFF. V is TRBV25-1 and J is TRBJ1-1; D call uncertain. V lost 8 bases and J 7 bases, leaving 20 bases between the germline ends. The CDR3 totals 14 residues. Germline assignment: CDR1 MGHDK and CDR2 SYGVNS.

This rearrangement joins TRBV30 to TRBJ2-1; 9 nucleotides match TRBD1. Germline V gene sequence: CDR1 GTSNPN, CDR2 SVGIG (reference sequence). CDR3 size: 14 residues. V shed 4 bases, J shed 5 bases, and the junction held 6 bases outside the gene matches. The CDR3, as DNA: TGTGCCTGGAACAGGGGGCAAGGAGACAATGAGCAGTTCTTC. It yields the protein CAWNRGQGDNEQFF.

Only a few counts were recorded for this clone. The chain links TRBV29-1 to TRBJ2-3; D unclear. The CDR3 sequence is 10 residues long. Trimming took 5 bases from V and 4 from J, leaving 4 bases between them. Looked up from germline, CDR1 is SQVTM and CDR2 is ANQGSEA. DNA for the CDR3: TGCAGCGTTTTTTCAGATACGCAGTATTTT. Translation gives CSVFSDTQYF.

The V and J genes are TRBV6-6 and TRBJ1-2; D may be TRBD1 (5 bases). V was trimmed by 5 bases and J by 8 bases, leaving 12 bases between them. The CDR3 consists of 12 residues. Germline V gene data show CDR1 as MNHNY and CDR2 as SVGAGI (reference sequence). The CDR3 DNA reads TGTGCCAGCAGTCCCGCAGGGAACGGCTACACCTTC. This codes for CASSPAGNGYTF.

This clone came up a few times. V usage is TRBV6-5 and J usage is TRBJ1-6; 10 bases map to TRBD1. V trimming: 5 bases; J trimming: 9 bases; junction bases outside the gene matches: 4. The CDR3 sequence is 14 residues long. Germline assignment: CDR1 MNHEY and CDR2 SVGAGI. The CDR3 is CASSEGQGSSPLHF. The CDR3 DNA sequence: TGTGCCAGCAGTGAGGGACAGGGGAGTTCACCCCTCCACTTT.

Concerning this clone: Other DNA sequences in this specimen translate into the identical CDR3. The CDR3 nucleotides are TGTGCCAGCAGCGTCCGGGACAGGGCCTACGAGCAGTACTTC. Its protein product is CASSVRDRAYEQYF. The chain carries TRBV7-2 and TRBJ2-7, with 9 bases aligning to TRBD1. The junction had 4 bases not matched to a gene; V was cut back by 5 bases and J by 2 bases. CDR1 is SGHTA, CDR2 FQGNSA, per germline. There are 14 residues in the CDR3.

J is TRBJ2-3 and V is TRBV29-1; D remains ambiguous. V lost 4 bases and J 5 bases, leaving 4 bases between the germline ends. This CDR3 has 10 amino acids. Per germline, CDR1 SQVTM and CDR2 ANQGSEA. The CDR3 loop is CSVVEDTQYF. The CDR3, as DNA: TGCAGCGTTGTAGAAGATACGCAGTATTTT.

V gene TRBV27 combines with J gene TRBJ2-1; possibly TRBD2 for D (6 bases). Germline lookup yields CDR1 MNHEY and CDR2 SMNVEV (reference sequence). The CDR3 spans 13 residues. The V gene lost 6 bases and the J gene lost 9 bases, with 15 bases spanning the gap. Here the CDR3 reads CASSVVGGIEQFF. For the CDR3, the DNA is TGTGCCAGCAGCGTAGTTGGAGGGATTGAGCAGTTCTTC.

The chain combines TRBV9 with TRBJ2-7; 7 bases map to TRBD2. The CDR3 spans 14 residues. Germline V lookup: CDR1 SGDLS, CDR2 YYNGEE. Trimming took 4 bases from V and 1 from J; bases not matched to a gene: 5. The chain's CDR3 is CASSSRGGSYEQYF. The CDR3 region has the DNA TGTGCCAGCAGCTCGAGGGGAGGGTCCTACGAGCAGTACTTC.

This sequence joins TRBV9 and TRBJ2-2; the match to TRBD1 covers 8 bases. The CDR3 covers 15 residues. Germline V CDR1 and CDR2: SGDLS, YYNGEE. The V gene end was trimmed by 1 base and the J gene end by 6 bases; junction bases not matched to a gene: 5. CDR3 region: CASSVTDRVAGELFF. Here the CDR3 DNA reads TGTGCCAGCAGCGTAACGGACAGGGTGGCCGGGGAGCTGTTTTTT.

Points on this clone: Distinct nucleotide sequences in the sample also encode this CDR3. This chain links TRBV6-5 with TRBJ1-2, with a possible D match to TRBD1 (5 bases). Germline values: CDR1 MNHEY, CDR2 SVGAGI. Trimming left V 3 bases short and J 6 bases short, with 8 bases between. The CDR3 is 12 amino acids. CDR3 nucleotides: TGTGCCAGCAGTTATCTAGGGGATGGCTACACCTTC. It codes for CASSYLGDGYTF.

The chain is built from TRBV4-1 and TRBJ1-5; unclear D gene. V lost 6 bases to trimming and J lost 0 bases, with 9 bases between them. The CDR3 length is 14 residues. Germline V CDR1 and CDR2: MGHRA, YSYEKL. CDR3 in DNA: TGCGCCAGCAGTCCGGTCTATAGCAATCAGCCCCAGCATTTT. This gives the protein CASSPVYSNQPQHF.

For the CDR3, the DNA is TGTGCCAGCAGCCCGATGGGGGCAGAGACCCAGTACTTC. It specifies CASSPMGAETQYF. The chain joins TRBV5-6 to TRBJ2-5, with a possible D match to TRBD1 (6 bases). V dropped 4 bases and J dropped 4 bases, with 11 bases sitting between them. CDR3 length: 13 amino acids. Germline assignment: CDR1 SGHDT and CDR2 YYEEEE.

This clone came up a few times. The genes are TRBV11-1 and TRBJ2-4; D perhaps matches TRBD2 (6 bases). The CDR3 length is 15 residues. Between the trimmed V and J ends, which lost 3 bases and 0 bases, there was a span of 9 bases. Germline assignment: CDR1 SGHAT and CDR2 FQDESV (reference sequence). The CDR3 sequence is CASSLGGLAKNIQYF. The CDR3 region has the DNA TGTGCCAGCAGCTTGGGGGGACTAGCCAAAAACATTCAGTACTTC.

The chain employs TRBV18 and TRBJ2-7; maybe TRBD1 (6 bases). Germline V lookup: CDR1 KGHSH, CDR2 LQKENI. Trimming took 6 bases from V and 2 from J, leaving 17 bases between them. This CDR3 is 15 amino acids long. The CDR3 loop reads CASSPRDTPPYEQYF. In DNA, the CDR3 is TGTGCCAGCTCGCCCCGGGACACACCTCCCTACGAGCAGTACTTC.

The CDR3 DNA reads TGTGCCAGCAGCTTGGGAGGGGTTGGGGCCAACGTCCTGACTTTC. This gives the protein CASSLGGVGANVLTF. The V call is TRBV5-4, the J call TRBJ2-6; either TRBD1 or TRBD2 may fit D (5 bases each). In germline, CDR1 is SGHNT, CDR2 YYREEE (reference sequence). The CDR3 spans 15 residues. Trimming removed 0 bases at V and 3 bases at J, with 7 bases between.

The CDR3, as DNA: TGTGCCAGTAGGCGGGGTGACGGTTACAATCAGCCCCAGCATTTT. It is translated as CASRRGDGYNQPQHF. This chain links TRBV19 with TRBJ1-5; D is uncertain. CDR3 length: 15 amino acids. The germline CDR1 and CDR2 sequences are LNHDA and SQIVND (reference sequence). V lost 6 bases and J lost 3, with 15 bases in between.

The genes are TRBV6-5 and TRBJ1-2; no clear D. Germline lookup yields CDR1 MNHEY and CDR2 SVGAGI. The CDR3 sequence is 12 residues long. Trimming cost V 0 bases and J 8 bases, with 7 bases left between them. The CDR3 sequence: CASSYSGYGYTF. In DNA form, the CDR3 reads TGTGCCAGCAGTTACTCGGGGTACGGCTACACCTTC.